This TCR beta chain was found in a study of CXCR3-negative and CXCR3-positive naive CD8 T cells. Whole-study findings and limits: TRB CDR3s were more hydrophobic in CXCR3-positive than in CXCR3-negative naive cells.

The CDR3 runs 14 residues. Germline CDR1 and CDR2: DFQATT and SNEGSKA (reference sequence). Concerning this clonotype: The antigen is not known.

The method, 5' RACE with UMI labels, was used to prepare the TRB cDNA libraries. TCRdb re-called the 5' RACE reads; one entry per CDR3 protein, DNA not given. The sample has roughly 63,000 distinct CDR3 sequences. This TCR came from a human donor in good health. Some clones in this sample may be carry-over from other donors' samples. Sequenced input: naive CXCR3+ CD8+ T cells from blood. Subset of the sample: CD45RO-CCR7+CD27+CD95- naive CD8+ T cells expressing CXCR3 (TNR3+). The rearrangement joins TRBV20-1 to TRBJ2-1. CDR3 loop: CSAGGGGSYNEQFF.